This T cell receptor (beta chain) stems from a study of neurological immune-mediated disorders. The authors produced cDNA by 5'RACE using 10-nucleotide random UMIs. Using its own MiXCR run on the 5' RACE reads, TCRdb lists one record per CDR3 protein. This repertoire shows tens of thousands of distinct CDR3 sequences, 2.5% found once; its top ten account for 2.4%. This clonotype was detected many times. This could be a read error, since a much larger clone is one nucleotide away. V shed 5 bases and J shed 3 bases, with 7 bases lying between them. The CDR3 sequence is 12 residues long. CDR1 SGHTA and CDR2 FQGNSA come from the germline V gene.

The chain couples TRBV7-2 to TRBJ2-5; D is unclear. The sequence was obtained from a man in his forties or fifties with multiple sclerosis. Sequencing input: PBMCs. CDR3 bases: TGTGCCAGCAGCCGGAAGGAAGAGACCCAGTACTTC. Protein product: CASSRKEETQYF.